The TCR beta chain under discussion was sequenced for a study of metastatic and nonmetastatic thyroid tumors. In the study overall: Patients with malignant and benign thyroid disease provided blood and tumor or nodule tissue, whose repertoires were compared. Notes on the study in general: Benign nodules were reported to have significantly lower TCR beta diversity than malignant thyroid tumors, in blood and tumor.

Looked up from germline, CDR1 is SGHDN and CDR2 is FVKESK. Trimming stripped 4 bases from V and 2 bases from J, with 12 bases between. The length of the CDR3 is 14 residues. In the study's own analysis: What underpinned the distant-metastasis classifier for papillary thyroid cancer was the set of CDR3 differences across clinicopathological groups. TCRdb used MiXCR to call clones anew from the PCR reads. What appears here as the V and J calls and clone size reflects TCRdb's work, not the paper's. This table holds about 43,000 clones, about 3.3% found once. No patient had received any treatment before thyroid surgery. Regarding this clone: What it binds is unknown.

The receptor was isolated from a female donor with papillary thyroid cancer or a benign thyroid nodule (not recorded which). Some clones in this sample may be carry-over from other donors' samples. This chain joins TRBV14 and TRBJ2-7; a weak D match, TRBD2 (5 bases). Sequencing was carried out using blood. This CDR3 is CASSPLGVTYEQYF. CDR3 sequence (DNA): TGTGCCAGCAGCCCCCTGGGAGTTACCTACGAGCAGTACTTC.